A selection of T cell receptor beta chains follows, all from one sample in a study of blood T cells in healthy people across ages. TCRdb redid the calling of the 5' RACE reads with MiXCR, one entry per CDR3 protein. The sample includes roughly 410,000 distinct CDR3 sequences, approximately 47% of them seen just once. Input material: blood. The receptors shown here come from a man aged 60 to 69 in good health. Both conserved end residues are part of each CDR3. D genes are given only for firm matches. Clone size is stated in some rows and not others, as once, few, many or a class when expanded.

d_call,cdr3_length,j_call,clone_size,v_call,cdr3_nt,cdr3_aa
.,15,TRBJ2-7,.,TRBV12-5,TGTGCTAGTGGTTTGCCACCCAACCGGTACCACGAGCAGTACTTC,CASGLPPNRYHEQYF
TRBD1,14,TRBJ2-7,many,TRBV6-5,TGTGCCAGCAAGGACAGGGGAGGTTATTACGAGCAGTACTTC,CASKDRGGYYEQYF
.,15,TRBJ2-3,.,TRBV4-2,TGTGCCAGCAGCCAAGTTATGGGGGTTACAGATACGCAGTATTTT,CASSQVMGVTDTQYF
.,13,TRBJ2-3,once,TRBV6-5,TGTGCCAGCAGTAAGGCGTACACAGATACGCAGTATTTT,CASSKAYTDTQYF
.,13,TRBJ1-2,.,TRBV2,TGTGCCAGCAGTTCTATAGGTTCGGAAGGCTACACCTTC,CASSSIGSEGYTF
.,17,TRBJ2-4,.,TRBV2,TGTGCCAGCACCAAAAGGGGAGCGGACCAACTCAAAAACATTCAGTACTTC,CASTKRGADQLKNIQYF
.,16,TRBJ2-5,.,TRBV15,TGTGCCACCAGCTCCCTGACCCTGTCTTACCAAGAGACCCAGTACTTC,CATSSLTLSYQETQYF
TRBD1,18,TRBJ1-6,few,TRBV5-1,TGCGCCAGCAGCTTGAGGGACAGGGGAAGTCCTAATAATTCACCCCTCCACTTT,CASSLRDRGSPNNSPLHF
TRBD2,17,TRBJ2-3,.,TRBV15,TGTGCCACCAGGTATGGACTAGCGGGACCAAGCACAGATACGCAGTATTTT,CATRYGLAGPSTDTQYF
.,15,TRBJ2-1,.,TRBV12-3/TRBV12-4,TGTGCCAGCAGTTTAGTGCGGACGAACTACAATGAGCAGTTCTTC,CASSLVRTNYNEQFF
TRBD2,16,TRBJ2-7,few,TRBV28,TGTGCCAGCAGTTTTCCGACTAGCGGGAGGGAATACGAGCAGTACTTC,CASSFPTSGREYEQYF
TRBD2,14,TRBJ2-3,.,TRBV28,TGTGCCAGCAAGCGGGAGCGCATTTCAGATACGCAGTATTTT,CASKRERISDTQYF
TRBD2,16,TRBJ2-5,.,TRBV5-1,TGCGCCAGCAGCTTGAGGAGTCCCGGGACTAGCGGGGAGCAGTACTTC,CASSLRSPGTSGEQYF
.,16,TRBJ2-3,.,TRBV4-1,TGCGCCAGCAGCCAAGAGGCGGGGGCGGGCACAGATACGCAGTATTTT,CASSQEAGAGTDTQYF
TRBD2,16,TRBJ2-4,.,TRBV3-1,TGTGCCAGCAGCCCCCAAGCTGGCGGACTAGTAAACATTCAGTACTTC,CASSPQAGGLVNIQYF
TRBD1,13,TRBJ2-5,few,TRBV29-1,TGCAGCGGAGCTCAGGGGGCGGCGGAGACCCAGTACTTC,CSGAQGAAETQYF
.,15,TRBJ2-6,many,TRBV5-1,TGCGCCAGCAGCTTGATGGCCTCTGGGGCCAACGTCCTGACTTTC,CASSLMASGANVLTF
TRBD2,13,TRBJ2-7,many,TRBV18,TGTGCCAGCTCAGGGCTAGCGGGAGACGAGCAGTACTTC,CASSGLAGDEQYF
.,14,TRBJ2-5,.,TRBV12-3/TRBV12-4,TGTGCCAGCAGGGACCGGAGTGGCCAAGAGACCCAGTACTTC,CASRDRSGQETQYF
TRBD1,16,TRBJ2-7,few,TRBV4-1,TGCGCCAGCAGCCAAGAACGGACAGGGAACTCCTACGAGCAGTACTTC,CASSQERTGNSYEQYF
TRBD2,13,TRBJ2-7,.,TRBV20-1,TGCAGTGCTGGGGGACTAGCGACCTACGAGCAGTACTTC,CSAGGLATYEQYF
.,13,TRBJ2-3,.,TRBV20-1,TGCAGTGCTTCCGACATCGTCGCAGATACGCAGTATTTT,CSASDIVADTQYF
TRBD2,15,TRBJ2-3,.,TRBV5-6,TGTGCCAGCAGCCCTGGAACTAGCGGGGGAGATACGCAGTATTTT,CASSPGTSGGDTQYF
.,13,TRBJ2-7,.,TRBV14,TGTGCCAGCAGCTACTCAGGCGCCTACGAGCAGTACTTC,CASSYSGAYEQYF
.,15,TRBJ2-5,.,TRBV5-8,TGTGCCAGCAGCTTGGTAGTAGCGGTAGGGGAGACCCAGTACTTC,CASSLVVAVGETQYF
.,13,TRBJ2-1,.,TRBV6-5,TGTGCCAGCAGTTACTCGGGATACAATGAGCAGTTCTTC,CASSYSGYNEQFF
.,17,TRBJ2-3,.,TRBV19,TGTGCCAGTAGTCGGGATTTACCCTCTCTAAACACAGATACGCAGTATTTT,CASSRDLPSLNTDTQYF
.,15,TRBJ2-1,few,TRBV20-1,TGCAGTGCTAGAGGAGTGGGGGCCTTCTACAATGAGCAGTTCTTC,CSARGVGAFYNEQFF
.,14,TRBJ2-7,.,TRBV9,TGTGCCAGCAGCGTAGCGGCGGGACCCTACGAGCAGTACTTC,CASSVAAGPYEQYF
TRBD1,17,TRBJ2-6,.,TRBV6-5,TGTGCCAGCAGTTACGGGGCAGGGGGTTTCGGGGCCAACGTCCTGACTTTC,CASSYGAGGFGANVLTF
TRBD1,15,TRBJ2-5,few,TRBV15,TGTGCCACCAGCAGAGATGGGACAGGCAGGGAGACCCAGTACTTC,CATSRDGTGRETQYF
.,13,TRBJ2-3,.,TRBV6-2/TRBV6-3,TGTGCCAGCAGTGACCCGAGAGGTGATACGCAGTATTTT,CASSDPRGDTQYF
.,15,TRBJ2-4,.,TRBV6-5,TGTGCCAGCAGTTTATACGGGCCAAAAAAAAACATTCAGTACTTC,CASSLYGPKKNIQYF
.,16,TRBJ2-5,.,TRBV5-1,TGCGCCAGCAGCCCGGGGCATTGGGGATCGCAAGAGACCCAGTACTTC,CASSPGHWGSQETQYF